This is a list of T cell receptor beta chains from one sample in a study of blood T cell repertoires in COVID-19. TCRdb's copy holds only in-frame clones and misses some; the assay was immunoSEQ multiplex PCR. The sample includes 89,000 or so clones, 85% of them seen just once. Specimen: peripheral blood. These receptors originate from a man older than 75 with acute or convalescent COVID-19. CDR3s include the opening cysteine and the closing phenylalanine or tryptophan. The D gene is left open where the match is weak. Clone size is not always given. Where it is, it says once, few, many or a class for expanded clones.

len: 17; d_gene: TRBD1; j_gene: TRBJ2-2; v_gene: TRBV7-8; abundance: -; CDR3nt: TGTGCCAGCAGCTTAGCCGCCGGACAGGGTTTTACCGGGGAGCTGTTTTTT; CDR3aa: CASSLAAGQGFTGELFF
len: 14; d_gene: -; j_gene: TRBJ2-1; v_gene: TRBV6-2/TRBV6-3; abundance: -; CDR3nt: TGTGCCAGCAGTCACCTCACAGAAACCCATGAGCAGTTCTTC; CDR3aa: CASSHLTETHEQFF
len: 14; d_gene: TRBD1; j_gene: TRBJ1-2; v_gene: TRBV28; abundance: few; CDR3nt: TGTGCCAGCAGTTTATCGGGACAGAACTATGGCTACACCTTC; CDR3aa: CASSLSGQNYGYTF
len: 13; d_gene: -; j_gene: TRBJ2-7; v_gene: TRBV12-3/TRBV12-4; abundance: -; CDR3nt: TGTGCCAGCAGTTTACAGCCCCGGGGGGAGCAGTACTTC; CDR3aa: CASSLQPRGEQYF
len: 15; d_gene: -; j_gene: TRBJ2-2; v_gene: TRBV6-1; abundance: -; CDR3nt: TGTGCCAGCAGTGAACGGGGGGCGAGGACCGGGGAGCTGTTTTTT; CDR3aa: CASSERGARTGELFF
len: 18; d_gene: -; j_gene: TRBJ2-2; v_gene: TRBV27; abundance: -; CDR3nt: TGTGCCAGCAGTCCACGGACGGGTGGGGTGGCGGGCACCGGGGAGCTGTTTTTT; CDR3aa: CASSPRTGGVAGTGELFF
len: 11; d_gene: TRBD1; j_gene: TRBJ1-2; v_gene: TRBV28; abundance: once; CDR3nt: TGTGCCAGCGCGGACAGGGCGGGCTACACCTTC; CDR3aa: CASADRAGYTF
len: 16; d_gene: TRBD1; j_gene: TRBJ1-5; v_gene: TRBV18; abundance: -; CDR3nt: TGTGCCAGCTCACCACCGTCGACAGGGAGAGGTCAGCCCCAGCATTTT; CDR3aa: CASSPPSTGRGQPQHF
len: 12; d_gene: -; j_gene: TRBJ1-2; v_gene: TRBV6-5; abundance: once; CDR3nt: TGTGCCAGCAGTTTGCAGGGAAGGCCCTACACCTTC; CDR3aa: CASSLQGRPYTF
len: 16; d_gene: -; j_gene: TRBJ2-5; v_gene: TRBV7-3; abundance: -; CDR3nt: TGTGCCAGCAGCCTCTCCGGCGGAGGAGGGCAAGAGACCCAGTACTTC; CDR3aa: CASSLSGGGGQETQYF
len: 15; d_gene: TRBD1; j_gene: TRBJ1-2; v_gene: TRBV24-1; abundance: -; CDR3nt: TGTGCCACCAGTGGGGGGACAGGGTTCCCGAGTGGCTACACCTTC; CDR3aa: CATSGGTGFPSGYTF
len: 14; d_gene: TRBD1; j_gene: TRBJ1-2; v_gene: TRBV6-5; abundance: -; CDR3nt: TGTGCCAGCAGAAGGAGACAGGGGCCCTATGGCTACACCTTC; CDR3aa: CASRRRQGPYGYTF
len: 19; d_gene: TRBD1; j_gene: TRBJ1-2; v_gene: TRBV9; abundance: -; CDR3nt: TGTGCCAGCAGCGTAGACCCCGGGACAGGGGCACTTAGAGGCTATGGCTACACCTTC; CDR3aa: CASSVDPGTGALRGYGYTF
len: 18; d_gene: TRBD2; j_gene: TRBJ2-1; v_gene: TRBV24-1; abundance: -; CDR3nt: TGTGCCACCGCAATAGGGACTAGCGGGTCTAGCTCCTACAATGAGCAGTTCTTC; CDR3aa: CATAIGTSGSSSYNEQFF
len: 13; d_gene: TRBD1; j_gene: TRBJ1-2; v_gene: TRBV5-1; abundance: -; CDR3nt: TGCGCCAGCAGTCTCCGACAGGGGGACGGCTACACCTTC; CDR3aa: CASSLRQGDGYTF
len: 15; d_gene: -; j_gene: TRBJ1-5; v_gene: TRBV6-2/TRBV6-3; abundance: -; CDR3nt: TGTGCCAGCAGTTATAGTCAGGTCTACAATCAGCCCCAGCATTTT; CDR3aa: CASSYSQVYNQPQHF
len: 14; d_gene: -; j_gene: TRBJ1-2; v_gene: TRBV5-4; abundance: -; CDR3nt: TGTGCCAGCAGTAACAGCAGGGAAGTTAATGGCTACACCTTC; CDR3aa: CASSNSREVNGYTF
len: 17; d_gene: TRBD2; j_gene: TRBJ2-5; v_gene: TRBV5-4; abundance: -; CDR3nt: TGTGCCAGCAGCTTGGTCCCTAGCGGGGGGAAGGGAGAGACCCAGTACTTC; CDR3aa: CASSLVPSGGKGETQYF
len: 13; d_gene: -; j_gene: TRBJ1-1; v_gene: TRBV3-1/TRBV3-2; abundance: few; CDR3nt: TGTGCCAGCAGCCGAACTATGAACACTGAAGCTTTCTTT; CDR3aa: CASSRTMNTEAFF
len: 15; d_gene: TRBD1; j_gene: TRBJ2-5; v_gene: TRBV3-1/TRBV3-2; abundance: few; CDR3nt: TGTGCCAGCAGCTACACGACAGGGGGTCTTGAGACCCAGTACTTC; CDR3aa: CASSYTTGGLETQYF
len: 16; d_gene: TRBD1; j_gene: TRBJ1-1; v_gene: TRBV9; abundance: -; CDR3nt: TGTGCCAGCAGCGTAGGATGGGGACAGTCGAACACTGAAGCTTTCTTT; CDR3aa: CASSVGWGQSNTEAFF
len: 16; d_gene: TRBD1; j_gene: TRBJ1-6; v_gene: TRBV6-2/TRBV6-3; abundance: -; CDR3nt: TGTGCCAGCAGCTGGACAGGGAACGATCATAATTCACCCCTCCACTTT; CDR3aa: CASSWTGNDHNSPLHF
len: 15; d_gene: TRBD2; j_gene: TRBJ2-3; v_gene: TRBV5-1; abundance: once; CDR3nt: TGCGCCAGCAGCCAACCGGGAGGGCTTACAGATACGCAGTATTTT; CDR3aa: CASSQPGGLTDTQYF
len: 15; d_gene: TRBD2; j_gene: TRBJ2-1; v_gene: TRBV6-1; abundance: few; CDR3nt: TGTGCCAGCAGTGAAGTATCGGGAGGGTATAATGAGCAGTTCTTC; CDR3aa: CASSEVSGGYNEQFF
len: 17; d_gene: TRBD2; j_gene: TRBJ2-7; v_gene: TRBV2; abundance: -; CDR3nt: TGTGCCAGCAGTGAACGGGCCTTTGCGGGAGTGGGGTACGAGCAGTACTTC; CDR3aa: CASSERAFAGVGYEQYF
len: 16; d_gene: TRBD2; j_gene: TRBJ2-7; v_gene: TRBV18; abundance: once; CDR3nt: TGTGCCAGCTCACCTCTTAGCGGGAGCCCCTCCTACGAGCAGTACTTC; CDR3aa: CASSPLSGSPSYEQYF
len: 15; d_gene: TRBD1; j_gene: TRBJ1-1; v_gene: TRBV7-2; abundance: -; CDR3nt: TGTGCCAGCAGCCCCCTTGCAGGGGGCCCCACTGAAGCTTTCTTT; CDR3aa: CASSPLAGGPTEAFF
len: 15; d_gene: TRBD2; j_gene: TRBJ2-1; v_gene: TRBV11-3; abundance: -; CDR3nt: TGTGCCAGCAGCGCCACTAGCGGGAGCTACAATGAGCAGTTCTTC; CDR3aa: CASSATSGSYNEQFF
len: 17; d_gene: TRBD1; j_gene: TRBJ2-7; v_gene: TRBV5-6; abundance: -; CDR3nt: TGTGCCAGCAGCCCGGACAGGGGGCTATTAAACTCCTACGAGCAGTACTTC; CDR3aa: CASSPDRGLLNSYEQYF
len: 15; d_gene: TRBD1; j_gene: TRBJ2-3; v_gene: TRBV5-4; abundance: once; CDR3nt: TGTGCCAGCAGCCCGGAGACAGGGGACGCAGATACGCAGTATTTT; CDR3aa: CASSPETGDADTQYF
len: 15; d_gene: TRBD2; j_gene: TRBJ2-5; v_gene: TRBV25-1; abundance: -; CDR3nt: TGTGCCAGCGGGGAGGCTAGCGGGTCACAAGAGACCCAGTACTTC; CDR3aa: CASGEASGSQETQYF
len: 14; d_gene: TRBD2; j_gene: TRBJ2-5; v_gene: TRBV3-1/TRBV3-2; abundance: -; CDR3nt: TGTGCCAGCAGCCCGACTAGCGGCAAAGAGACCCAGTACTTC; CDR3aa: CASSPTSGKETQYF